The sequence of this T cell receptor beta chain was determined in a study of blood T cells in healthy people across ages (dated by TCRdb to about 2015). About the investigation overall: In model experiments, roughly one uniquely barcoded TCR beta cDNA molecule per two T cells was captured by template switching. The study measured age-related changes in TCR beta repertoire diversity using deep sequencing normalized with unique cDNA molecular identifiers. Donors were grouped into four age groups: young (average about 15 years), middle-aged (39), aged (around 60) and long-lived (roughly 80). For two donors (one aged 18 to 30 and one aged 80 or older), the study analyzed two additional independent replicas of 1 million unique cDNA reads from the same blood draw. Overall study outcomes, separate from this receptor: Donor CMV infection status was unknown, potentially confounding age-related changes in expanded clonotypes. Conclusive comparison of naive and antigen-experienced compartments was prevented by the profiling of bulk unsorted PBMCs. Estimates of total diversity from one million sequenced T cells were regarded as lower bounds and underestimates. The long-lived group showed more naive CD4+ T cells, fewer expanded clones and increased TCR diversity than the aged group, suggesting age selection. Observed TCR beta diversity per million T cells fell roughly linearly with age, and a significant reduction was already apparent by age roughly 41. A strong correlation was found between observed TCR beta diversity and the percentage of naive T cells measured by flow cytometry.

Library preparation employed 5' RACE. Sequenced using an Illumina HiSeq 2500. A second PCR of roughly 7 to 11 cycles was run with a J-beta primer mix and a sample-barcoded 5' primer. A template-switch 5' adaptor carrying 12 random nucleotides introduced a unique molecular identifier onto each TCR beta cDNA molecule. Each sample yielded at least 3 million CDR3-containing paired-end reads. The Mint cDNA synthesis kit, primed by a TRBC-specific oligonucleotide, was used to synthesize first-strand cDNA from all RNA. All cDNA was treated with uracil-DNA glycosylase and then went through a first 18-cycle PCR with the universal primers M1SS and BC2_uni_R. Under the source paper's analysis protocol: Normalization of each sample was performed by random selection of 1 million high-quality reads, each carrying a distinct molecular identifier. Reads sharing molecular identifiers were discarded rather than binned into consensus sequences. MiTCR, with a Q25 quality threshold and the strictest error-elimination algorithm, was used for CDR3 identification, clonotype clustering and error correction. Lower-bound total TCR beta diversity was estimated with a nonparametric unseen species model using Euler transformation. TCRdb reanalyzed the raw reads on its own, using fastp at Q25 for trimming and MiXCR for clone calling, and kept in-frame beta chains. Rows are combined by CDR3 protein, so each entry shows the most common genes and DNA. These V and J calls originate from TCRdb's pipeline instead of the authors' own analysis. This sample holds fewer than 650,000 distinct CDR3 sequences; about a quarter were observed only once. Over 3.5% of the sample comes from the top ten.

CDR1 and CDR2 (SQVTM, ANQGSEA) derive from the germline V gene. The cysteine opens and the phenylalanine closes a CDR3 of 11 amino acids. Left in the record is the CDR3 DNA by itself, 33 bases read in frame from the first base. Between the V and J ends, shortened by 7 bases and 5 bases respectively, the junction contains 11 bases. Donors were about 36 systemically healthy Caucasian individuals from Russia aged roughly 6 to 100 years. Each donor gave ten milliliters of peripheral blood, collected into EDTA-treated Vacutainer tubes. PBMCs were isolated by Ficoll-Paque density-gradient centrifugation, with at least 6.5 million obtained per sample. Total RNA was extracted from PBMCs with Trizol reagent, with at least 5.5 micrograms obtained per sample. For every donor, flow cytometry on a PBMC aliquot measured the percentage of naive CD45RAhigh/CD27high T cells. There are a few counts of this clonotype. Its antigen is unknown. Base qualities are not recorded, but no much larger clone differs from it by a single base.

The data were also submitted as part of a second study, on T cells of mothers and their children. Per that second paper: The donors were nine systemically healthy Caucasian individuals, made up of three mothers and their six children. cDNA synthesis used all of the extracted RNA, with approximately 1.4 ug of RNA in each 15 ul reaction. In the second PCR, the M1S primer introduced both the sample barcodes and 2-4 random nucleotides. More than 9 million TCR beta CDR3 reads were obtained from each mother, and roughly 3.1 million reads were obtained from each child. In both related and unrelated pairs, thymic selection shapes the output of TCR recombination in a similar way, with inherited differences having only a minor effect. Normalized repertoire overlap was always slightly but never significantly higher in related than unrelated mother-child pairs. No persistent microchimeric T cell clones were detected, at a sensitivity of around 97 clones per million clonotypes. To look for features that set related mother-child pairs apart from unrelated individuals, the researchers ran deep NGS to compare the TCR beta repertoires of mothers and children. Mothers averaged about 40 +/- 4 years of age and children averaged 11 +/- 4 years. After adapter ligation with NEBNext reagents, the libraries were sequenced on Illumina HiSeq 2000 with 100+100 nt paired-end reads. To avoid cross-contamination, the mother libraries and the child libraries were prepared a month apart and sequenced in separate runs. For each donor, somewhere between roughly 500,000 and 2,300,000 distinct TCR beta clonotypes were identified. Naive TCR beta clonotypes were estimated from low-frequency clonotypes matched to each donor's FACS-determined naive share, without sorting.

The TCR was taken from a boy aged 2-15 years in good health. The sequenced sample was blood. Rearrangement joined TRBV29-1 to TRBJ2-5; the D gene is possibly TRBD1, with 5 bases matching. The DNA reads as follows: TGCAGCGCGCAGGGTTGGGAGACCCAGTACTTC. It specifies CSAQGWETQYF.